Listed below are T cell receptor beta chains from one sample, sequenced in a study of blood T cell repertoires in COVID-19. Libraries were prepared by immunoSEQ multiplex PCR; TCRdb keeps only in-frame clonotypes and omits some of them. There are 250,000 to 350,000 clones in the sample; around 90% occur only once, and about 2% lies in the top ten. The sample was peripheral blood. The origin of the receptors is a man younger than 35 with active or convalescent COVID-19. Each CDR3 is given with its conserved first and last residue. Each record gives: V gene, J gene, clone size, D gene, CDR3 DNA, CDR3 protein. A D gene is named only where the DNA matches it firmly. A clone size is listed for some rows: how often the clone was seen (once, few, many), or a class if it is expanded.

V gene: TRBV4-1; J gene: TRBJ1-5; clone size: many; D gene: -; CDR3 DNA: TGCGCCAGCAGCCAAGGCTTAGGCAATCAGCCCCAGCATTTT; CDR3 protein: CASSQGLGNQPQHF
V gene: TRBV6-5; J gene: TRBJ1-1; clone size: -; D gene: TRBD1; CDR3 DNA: TGTGCCAGCAGTCGGGACAGGGGTGTCGAGACTGAAGCTTTCTTT; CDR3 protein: CASSRDRGVETEAFF
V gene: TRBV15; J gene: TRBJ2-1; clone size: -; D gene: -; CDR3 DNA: TGTGCCACCAGCAAGGGAGACGTCGCTAATGAGCAGTTCTTC; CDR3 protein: CATSKGDVANEQFF
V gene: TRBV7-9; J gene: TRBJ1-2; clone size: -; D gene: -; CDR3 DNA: TGTGCCAGCAGCTTAGTTACTACACTGAATGGCTACACCTTC; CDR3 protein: CASSLVTTLNGYTF
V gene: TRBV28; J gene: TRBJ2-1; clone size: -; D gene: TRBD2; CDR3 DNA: TGTGCCAGCAGCCCGGCCACTAGCGGGAGCCGCAATGAGCAGTTCTTC; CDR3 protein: CASSPATSGSRNEQFF
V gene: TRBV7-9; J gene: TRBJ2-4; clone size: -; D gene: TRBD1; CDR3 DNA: TGTGCCAGCAGCTTAGTCCCTGGACAGGGGGTCTGGGCCAAAAACATTCAGTACTTC; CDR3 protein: CASSLVPGQGVWAKNIQYF
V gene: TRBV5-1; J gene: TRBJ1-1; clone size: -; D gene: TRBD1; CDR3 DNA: TGCGCCAGCAGCGCAACAGGGGCAGTGAACACTGAAGCTTTCTTT; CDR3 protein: CASSATGAVNTEAFF
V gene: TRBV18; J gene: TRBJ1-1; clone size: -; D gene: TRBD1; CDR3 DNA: TGTGCCAGCTCACCGACAGGGATTAAAATTGAAGCTTTCTTT; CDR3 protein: CASSPTGIKIEAFF
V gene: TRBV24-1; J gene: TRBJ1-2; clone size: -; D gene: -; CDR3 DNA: TGTGCCACCAGTGATTCTCGTCAGGGGTCTAACTATGGCTACACCTTC; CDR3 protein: CATSDSRQGSNYGYTF
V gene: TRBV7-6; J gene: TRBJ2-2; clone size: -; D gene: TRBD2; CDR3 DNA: TGTGCCAGCAGCTTTAGCGGGACCAACACCGGGGAGCTGTTTTTT; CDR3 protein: CASSFSGTNTGELFF
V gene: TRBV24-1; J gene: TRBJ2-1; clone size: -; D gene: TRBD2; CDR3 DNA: TGTGCCACCAGTGATCCAAGGACTAGCGGGAGCAATGAGCAGTTCTTC; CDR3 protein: CATSDPRTSGSNEQFF
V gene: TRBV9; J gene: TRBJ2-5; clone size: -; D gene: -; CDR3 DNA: TGTGCCAGCAGCGTAGATGGCGGGGCGTACCAAGAGACCCAGTACTTC; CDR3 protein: CASSVDGGAYQETQYF
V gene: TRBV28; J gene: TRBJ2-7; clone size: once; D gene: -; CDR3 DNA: TGTGCCAGCAGTTATGTGGGGGCGGCCCGAGCCGCCTACGAGCAGTACTTC; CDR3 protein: CASSYVGAARAAYEQYF
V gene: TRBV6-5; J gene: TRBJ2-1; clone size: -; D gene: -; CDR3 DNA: TGTGCCAGCACCACCCGGACTATCAATGAGCAGTTCTTC; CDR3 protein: CASTTRTINEQFF
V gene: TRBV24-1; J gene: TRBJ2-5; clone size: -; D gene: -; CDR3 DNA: TGTGCCACCAGTGTTTTGGGGCGACGTGAGTCCCAGTACTTC; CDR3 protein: CATSVLGRRESQYF
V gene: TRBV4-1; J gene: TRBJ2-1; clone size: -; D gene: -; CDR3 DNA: TGCGCCAGCAGCCAAGGACGGCAGGACAATGAGCAGTTCTTC; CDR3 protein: CASSQGRQDNEQFF
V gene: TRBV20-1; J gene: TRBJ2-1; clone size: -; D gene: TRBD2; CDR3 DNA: TGCAGTGCAAAGACTAGCTTCGAGCAGTTCTTC; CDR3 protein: CSAKTSFEQFF
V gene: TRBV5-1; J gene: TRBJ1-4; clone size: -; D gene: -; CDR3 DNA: TGCGCCAGCAGCTTTCTAGGCGCCTTGGGGGCGAGTGAAAAACTGTTTTTT; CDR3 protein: CASSFLGALGASEKLFF
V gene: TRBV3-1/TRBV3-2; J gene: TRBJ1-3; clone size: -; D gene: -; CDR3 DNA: TGTGCCAGCAGCGGCGGAAGGTCAACTGGAAACACCATATATTTT; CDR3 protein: CASSGGRSTGNTIYF
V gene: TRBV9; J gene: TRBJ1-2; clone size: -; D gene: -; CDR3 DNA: TGTGCCAGCAGCGGACGGGTTAACAACTATGGCTACACCTTC; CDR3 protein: CASSGRVNNYGYTF
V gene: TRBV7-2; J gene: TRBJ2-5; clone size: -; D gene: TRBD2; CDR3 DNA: TGTGCCAGCAGCTTACCCCGTGCGGGGGAAGAGACCCAGTACTTC; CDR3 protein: CASSLPRAGEETQYF
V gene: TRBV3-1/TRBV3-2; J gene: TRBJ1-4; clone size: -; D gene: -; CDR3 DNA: TGTGCCAGCAGCCAGAGCAATGAAAAACTGTTTTTT; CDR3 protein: CASSQSNEKLFF
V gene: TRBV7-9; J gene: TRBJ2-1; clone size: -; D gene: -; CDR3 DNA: TGTGCCAGCAGCTCACGTTGGGACATGGCCTCCGTTAGCAATGAGCAGTTCTTC; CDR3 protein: CASSSRWDMASVSNEQFF
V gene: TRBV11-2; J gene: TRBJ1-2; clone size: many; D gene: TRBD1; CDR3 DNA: TGTGCCAGCAGCTTAGCGGACAGGGGGATAGGCCGTAACTATGGCTACACCTTC; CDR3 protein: CASSLADRGIGRNYGYTF
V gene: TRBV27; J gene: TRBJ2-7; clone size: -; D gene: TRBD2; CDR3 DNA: TGTGCCAGCAGTCTAATAGGGACTAGCGGGCCTTCGCGGAACGAGCAGTACTTC; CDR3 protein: CASSLIGTSGPSRNEQYF
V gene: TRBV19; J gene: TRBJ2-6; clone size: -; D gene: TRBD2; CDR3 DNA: TGTGCCAGTAGTTTCCTGGGACTAGCGGGAGCGCCTGGGGCCAACGTCCTGACTTTC; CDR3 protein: CASSFLGLAGAPGANVLTF
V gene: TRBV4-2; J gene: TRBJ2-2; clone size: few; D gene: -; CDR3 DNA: TGTGCCAGCAGCCAAGCCTCCCAGGGCACCGGGGAGCTGTTTTTT; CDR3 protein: CASSQASQGTGELFF
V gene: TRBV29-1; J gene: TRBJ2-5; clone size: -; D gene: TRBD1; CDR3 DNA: TGCAGCGTTGGGATGGACAGGGGGCTTCAAGAGACCCAGTACTTC; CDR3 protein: CSVGMDRGLQETQYF
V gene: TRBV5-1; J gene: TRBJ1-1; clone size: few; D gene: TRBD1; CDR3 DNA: TGCGCCAGCAGCTTAAGGGACAGCAACACTGAAGCTTTCTTT; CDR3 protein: CASSLRDSNTEAFF
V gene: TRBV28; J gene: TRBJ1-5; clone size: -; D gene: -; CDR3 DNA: TGTGCCAGCATTTCTCCGGGGAATCAGCCCCAGCATTTT; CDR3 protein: CASISPGNQPQHF
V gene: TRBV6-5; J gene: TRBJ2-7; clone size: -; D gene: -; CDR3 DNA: TGTGCCAGCAGTCCTTTACGGACAGAAGCCTACGAGCAGTACTTC; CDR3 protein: CASSPLRTEAYEQYF
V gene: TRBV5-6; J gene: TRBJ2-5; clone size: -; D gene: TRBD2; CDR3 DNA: TGTGCCAGCAGCTTGTGGGCTAGCGGGATTGGAGAGACCCAGTACTTC; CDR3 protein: CASSLWASGIGETQYF
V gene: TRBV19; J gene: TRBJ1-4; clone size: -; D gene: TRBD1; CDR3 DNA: TGTGCCAGTAGGTACGGGACAGGAGGCGAAAAACTGTTTTTT; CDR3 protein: CASRYGTGGEKLFF
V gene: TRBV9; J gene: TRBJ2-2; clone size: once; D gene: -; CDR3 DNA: TGTGCCAGCAGCGTAGGGGAGTTTATGAACACCGGGGAGCTGTTTTTT; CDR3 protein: CASSVGEFMNTGELFF
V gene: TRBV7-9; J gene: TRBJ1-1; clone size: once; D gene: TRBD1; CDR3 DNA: TGTGCCAGCAGCTTCTCAGGGGGCTTCACTGAAGCTTTCTTT; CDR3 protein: CASSFSGGFTEAFF
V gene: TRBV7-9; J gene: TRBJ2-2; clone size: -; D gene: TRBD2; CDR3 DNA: TGTGCCAGCAACCCGCGGACTAGCGGGAGACCCGGGGAGCTGTTTTTT; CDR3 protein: CASNPRTSGRPGELFF
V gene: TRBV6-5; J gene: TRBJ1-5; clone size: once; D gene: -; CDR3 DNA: TGTGCCAGCGGAAGGAGGCAGGGGATCAATCAGCCCCAGCATTTT; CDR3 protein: CASGRRQGINQPQHF
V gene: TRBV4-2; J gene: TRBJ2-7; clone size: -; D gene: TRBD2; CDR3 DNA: TGTGCCAGCAGCCGCGAACTCCTAGCGGACTCCTACGAGCAGTACTTC; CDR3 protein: CASSRELLADSYEQYF
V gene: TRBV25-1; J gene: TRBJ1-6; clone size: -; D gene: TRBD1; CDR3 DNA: TGTGCCAGCAGTGATCCACGGACAGGGATCGCTTCACCCCTCCACTTT; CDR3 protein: CASSDPRTGIASPLHF
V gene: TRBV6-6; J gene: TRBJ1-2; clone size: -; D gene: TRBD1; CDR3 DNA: TGTGCCAGCAGTCCGACAGGGGACTATGGCTACACCTTC; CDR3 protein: CASSPTGDYGYTF
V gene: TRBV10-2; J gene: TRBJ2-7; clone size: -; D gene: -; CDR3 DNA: TGCGCCAGCAGGGAGGACTACTCCGAGCAGTACTTC; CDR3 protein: CASREDYSEQYF
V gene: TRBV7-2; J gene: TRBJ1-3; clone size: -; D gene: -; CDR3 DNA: TGTGCCAGCAGCCGGGATTCCTCTGGAAACACCATATATTTT; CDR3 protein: CASSRDSSGNTIYF
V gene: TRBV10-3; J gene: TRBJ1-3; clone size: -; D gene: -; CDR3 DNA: TGTGCCATCAATAAAGGAGGGGCAGGAAACACCATATATTTT; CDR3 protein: CAINKGGAGNTIYF
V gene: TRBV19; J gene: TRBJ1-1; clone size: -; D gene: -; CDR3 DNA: TGTGCCAGTAGTACTGGACAGCCCGCATTAGGAGCTTTCTTT; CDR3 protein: CASSTGQPALGAFF
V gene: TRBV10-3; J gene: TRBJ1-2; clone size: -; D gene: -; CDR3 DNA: TGTGCCATCAGTGAGTCGTTACAGGGCATTGGCTACACCTTC; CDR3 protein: CAISESLQGIGYTF
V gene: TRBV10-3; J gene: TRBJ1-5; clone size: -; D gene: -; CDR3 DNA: TGTGCCATCAGTCCAGGGGCCCATAGCAATCAGCCCCAGCATTTT; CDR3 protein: CAISPGAHSNQPQHF
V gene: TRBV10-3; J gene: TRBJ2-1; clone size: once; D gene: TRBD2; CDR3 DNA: TGTGCCATCAGTGAGTCGGGACTAGCTAATCTCAATGAGCAGTTCTTC; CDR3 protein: CAISESGLANLNEQFF
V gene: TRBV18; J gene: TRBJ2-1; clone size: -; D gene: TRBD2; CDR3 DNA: TGTGCCAGCTCACCCGCCGGGGGGTCCTACAATGAGCAGTTCTTC; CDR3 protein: CASSPAGGSYNEQFF
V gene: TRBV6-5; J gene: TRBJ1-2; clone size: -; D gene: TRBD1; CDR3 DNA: TGTGCCAGCAGTTACGCGGACAGGGGGGATAACTATGGCTACACCTTC; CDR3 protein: CASSYADRGDNYGYTF
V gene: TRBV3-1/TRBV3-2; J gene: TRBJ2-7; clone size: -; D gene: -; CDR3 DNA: TGTGCCAGCAGCCAAGGACTTCGCTACGAGCAGTACTTC; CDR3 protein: CASSQGLRYEQYF
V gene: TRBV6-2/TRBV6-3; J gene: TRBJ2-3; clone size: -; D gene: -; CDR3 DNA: TGTGCCAGCAGTTACGGGTCAGGGATCACAGATACGCAGTATTTT; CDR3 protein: CASSYGSGITDTQYF